What follows are 5 T cell receptor beta chains derived from one specimen sequenced in a study of T-cell reconstitution after alpha-beta-depleted transplantation in children. As it was prepared, the TCRbeta library received unique molecular identifiers. One entry per CDR3 protein, called by TCRdb with MiXCR from the PCR reads. The repertoire consists of some 290,000 distinct CDR3 sequences, with around 25% occurring once and the leading ten covering roughly 9.8%. The sequencing here drew on PBMCs, mostly from graft donor cells, taken 180 days after TCRalphabeta/CD19-depleted stem cell transplant. These TCRs come from a male patient younger than 18 who had a stem cell transplant for acute lymphoblastic leukemia, so the T cells may come from the graft donor.

CDR3 nucleotide sequence: TGCGCCAGCAGCCAAGAAGGGGAACTAGAGGCCAAAAACATTCAGTACTTC. The encoded protein is CASSQEGELEAKNIQYF. V usage is TRBV4-1 and J usage is TRBJ2-4; D tentatively reads TRBD1 or TRBD2 (5 bases each). The CDR3 spans 17 residues. Trimming took 0 bases from V and 1 from J, leaving 13 bases between them. Looked up from germline, CDR1 is MGHRA and CDR2 is YSYEKL.

The table lists this clonotype with a few counts. This chain joins TRBV24-1 and TRBJ2-5; D remains ambiguous. The V gene lost 6 bases and the J gene lost 0 bases, with 7 bases spanning the gap. CDR3 length: 13 residues. Germline loops: CDR1 KGHDR, CDR2 SFDVKD. In DNA, the CDR3 is TGTGCCACCAGTAGTACGGACCAAGAGACCCAGTACTTC. Translating gives CATSSTDQETQYF.

The chain couples TRBV5-1 to TRBJ2-6; TRBD1 is a possible D gene (6 bases). Germline CDR1 is SGHRS and CDR2 is YFSETQ. V gave up 2 bases and J gave up 5 bases, with 8 bases separating them. The length of the CDR3 is 14 residues. The CDR3 reads CASSFGDRANVLTF. DNA for the CDR3: TGCGCCAGCAGCTTCGGGGACAGGGCCAACGTCCTGACTTTC. Based on the CDR3 plus reference TRBV5-1 and TRBJ2-6, the full variable domain is KAGVTQTPRYLIKTRGQQVTLSCSPISGHRSVSWYQQTPGQGLQFLFEYFSETQRNKGNFPGRFSGRQFSNSRSEMNVSTLELGDSALYLCASSFGDRANVLTFGAGSRLTVL.

In its sample, this clonotype was seen many times. V gene TRBV5-1 combines with J gene TRBJ2-7; a weak D match, TRBD2 (5 bases). The V gene's germline CDR1 is SGHRS and CDR2 YFSETQ. Deletions cut 4 bases from V and 2 bases from J, with 19 bases between. The length of the CDR3 is 16 residues. The CDR3 sequence is CASSAPGLEGPYEQYF. The CDR3 nucleotides are TGCGCCAGCAGCGCACCCGGACTGGAAGGACCCTACGAGCAGTACTTC.

This clonotype was counted a few times. The chain is built from TRBV7-8 and TRBJ2-7, with 9 positions matching TRBD2. The CDR3 length is 15 residues. CDR1 SGHVS and CDR2 FQNEAQ come from the germline V gene. V was clipped by 0 bases and J by 6 bases; unmatched bases: 6. The CDR3 DNA reads TGTGCCAGCAGCTTAGCTGGCGGGAGGGCCCTCGAGCAGTACTTC. It yields the protein CASSLAGGRALEQYF. Full variable domain (missing parts from reference TRBV7-8 and TRBJ2-7): GAGVSQSPRYKVAKRGQDVALRCDPISGHVSLFWYQQALGQGPEFLTYFQNEAQLDKSGLPSDRFFAERPEGSVSTLKIQRTQQEDSAVYLCASSLAGGRALEQYFGPGTRLTVT.